These 21 T cell receptor beta chains originate from one sample sequenced in a study of response to subunit inactivated influenza vaccine. TCRdb recomputed calls from the RT-PCR reads with MiXCR, one row per CDR3 protein. The sample lists about 620,000 distinct CDR3 sequences, about 11% occurring once. The data were also submitted as part of a second study, on T cells expressing NK-cell markers. This second study says: Scientists made TCR beta cDNA using 5'RACE template switching with UMIs.

The material was PBMCs from blood, obtained on the day of vaccination. Receptor source: a man aged 50 or older who received an inactivated influenza vaccine.

This clonotype showed up many times. The chain carries TRBV12-3 or TRBV12-4 and TRBJ2-2; D gene uncertain. Between the trimmed V and J ends, which lost 2 bases and 4 bases, there was a span of 5 bases. The CDR3 covers 13 residues. For the CDR3, the DNA is TGTGCCAGCAGTTTATCTGTCACCGGGGAGCTGTTTTTT. This gives the protein CASSLSVTGELFF.

The V call is TRBV18, the J call TRBJ2-2; D unresolved. The CDR3 is made up of 13 amino acids. V was shortened by 6 bases and J by 4 bases, with 9 bases between the two germline ends. Per germline, CDR1 KGHSH and CDR2 LQKENI. The CDR3 nucleotides read TGTGCCAGCTCCCCTACTTCCACCGGGGAGCTGTTTTTT. Encoded protein: CASSPTSTGELFF.

The chain has TRBV21-1 and TRBJ1-4. TRBV21-1 is listed as a pseudogene. The CDR3 consists of 15 residues. The DNA for the CDR3 is TGTGCCAGCAGCAAAGAGGTGACAACTAATGAAAAACTGTTTTTT. Protein: CASSKEVTTNEKLFF.

This clonotype turned up a few times. This rearrangement joins TRBV12-3 or TRBV12-4 to TRBJ1-2; TRBD1 aligns across 8 bases. CDR3 length equals 13 residues. V shed 7 bases and J 2 bases; nucleotides not matched to a gene: 3. The CDR3 bases are TGTGCCAGCACTCAGGGGGCGAACTATGGCTACACCTTC. Translating gives CASTQGANYGYTF.

The chain links TRBV6-1 to TRBJ1-4; D possibly corresponds to TRBD1 (6 bases). This CDR3 region has 14 residues. Germline values: CDR1 MNHNS, CDR2 SASEGT. The ends were cut back, 7 bases at V and 7 bases at J, with 16 bases in the middle. The CDR3 here is CASKGGGTAEKLFF. The DNA of the CDR3 is TGTGCCAGCAAAGGAGGGGGGACGGCTGAAAAACTGTTTTTT.

This clonotype has only a few counts. The rearrangement joins TRBV24-1 to TRBJ2-1; D perhaps matches TRBD1 (6 bases). CDR3 length: 17 amino acids. Per the germline V gene, CDR1 is KGHDR and CDR2 is SFDVKD. Trimming stripped 0 bases from V and 1 base from J, with 12 bases between. The CDR3 sequence is CATSDLFGQGSYNEQFF. The CDR3 DNA reads TGTGCCACCAGTGATTTGTTCGGGCAGGGGTCCTACAATGAGCAGTTCTTC.

The V and J genes are TRBV6-8 and TRBJ2-4; D is unclear. Germline V CDR1 and CDR2: MNHGY, SAAAGT. The CDR3 contains 13 residues. V lost 6 bases to trimming and J lost 1 base, with 7 bases between them. The CDR3 nucleotides are TGTGCCAGCAGAGTGGGTGCCAAAAACATTCAGTACTTC. Encoded protein: CASRVGAKNIQYF.

In DNA, the CDR3 is TGCAGTGCTATGGGACAGGGGTATAATTCACCCCTCCACTTT. Translation gives CSAMGQGYNSPLHF. The V gene is TRBV20-1, the J gene TRBJ1-6; 10 nucleotides align to TRBD1. Germline CDR1 and CDR2: DFQATT and SNEGSKA (reference sequence). Losses at the gene ends were 4 bases for V and 4 bases for J; bases not matched to a gene: 1. The CDR3 is 14 amino acids.

There are a few counts of this clonotype. The rearrangement links TRBV27 to TRBJ2-5; no clear D. Germline V gene lookup returns CDR1 MNHEY and CDR2 SMNVEV (reference sequence). Deletions cut 5 bases from V and 5 bases from J, with 18 bases between. There are 15 residues in the CDR3. CDR3 loop: CASSSKGQVGETQYF. In nucleotides, the CDR3 is TGTGCCAGCAGTAGCAAAGGCCAGGTGGGGGAGACCCAGTACTTC.

V and J are TRBV7-9 and TRBJ2-5; D remains ambiguous. The germline V gene encodes CDR1 SEHNR and CDR2 FQNEAQ (reference sequence). V lost 3 bases and J lost 5, with 13 bases in between. The CDR3 totals 14 residues. In DNA, the CDR3 is TGTGCCAGCAGCTTTATTTCGGGTCGGGAGACCCAGTACTTC. Translation: CASSFISGRETQYF.

The chain recombines TRBV18 with TRBJ2-7, with 8 positions matching TRBD2. The CDR3 loop spans 13 amino acids. Trimming cost V 3 bases and J 6 bases; bases outside gene matches: 4. Germline lookup yields CDR1 KGHSH and CDR2 LQKENI. This chain's CDR3 is CASSPGLALEQYF. Written as DNA, the CDR3 is TGTGCCAGCTCACCCGGACTAGCTCTCGAGCAGTACTTC.

V is TRBV27 and J is TRBJ2-3; 9 bases agree with TRBD2. Losses at the gene ends were 8 bases for V and 4 bases for J; bases not matched to a gene: 7. This CDR3 has 14 amino acids. Germline V gene sequence: CDR1 MNHEY, CDR2 SMNVEV (reference sequence). DNA for the CDR3: TGTGCCAGCGGGTCTAGCGGGAAGCCAGATACGCAGTATTTT. Amino acids: CASGSSGKPDTQYF.

In this sample, this clonotype turned up many times. The junction and the germline gene differ at one end; a read error may be behind it. The chain combines TRBV12-3 or TRBV12-4 with TRBJ2-2; 12 nucleotides match TRBD2. This CDR3 spans 14 amino acids. The CDR3 nucleotides read TGTGCCGGCAGACTAGCGGGAGCCGGCGGGGAGCTGTTTTTT. It yields the protein CAGRLAGAGGELFF.

This clonotype turned up a few times. The V gene is TRBV18, the J gene TRBJ2-3; 14 positions match TRBD2. The CDR3 is made up of 17 amino acids. J was trimmed by 0 bases and V by 3 bases; bases with no gene match: 2. The germline gives CDR1 KGHSH, CDR2 LQKENI. The CDR3 DNA is TGTGCCAGCTCACCGGGACTAGCGGGAGTTAGCACAGATACGCAGTATTTT. Amino acids: CASSPGLAGVSTDTQYF.

The CDR3 DNA sequence: TGTGCCAGCAGTTTATCGGCCTCGGGGGTCCAGCCCCAGCATTTT. This translates into CASSLSASGVQPQHF. The chain uses TRBV12-3 or TRBV12-4 and TRBJ1-5; weak D call: TRBD1 (5 bases). There are 15 residues in the CDR3. Between the trimmed V and J ends, which lost 2 bases and 7 bases, there was a span of 15 bases.

This clonotype was counted between two and nine times. This chain joins TRBV19 and TRBJ2-1; TRBD2 matches 10 bases. The junction had 6 bases not matched to a gene; V was cut back by 4 bases and J by 6 bases. Germline CDR1 reads LNHDA; CDR2 reads SQIVND (reference sequence). The CDR3 is made up of 15 amino acids. The CDR3 DNA reads as TGTGCCAGTAGTAGGGCTAGCGGGAGAATCAATGAGCAGTTCTTC. Translating it yields CASSRASGRINEQFF.

This clonotype has more than one count but fewer than ten. The genes are TRBV12-3 or TRBV12-4 and TRBJ2-7; 7 bases align to TRBD1. V shed 6 bases, J shed 2 bases, and the junction held 16 bases outside the gene matches. The CDR3 runs 17 residues. CDR3 sequence: CASSLNSRGFDPYEQYF. CDR3 bases: TGTGCCAGCAGCCTCAATTCCAGGGGGTTCGACCCCTACGAGCAGTACTTC.

The chain couples TRBV6-1 to TRBJ2-7; no firm D call. Germline V lookup: CDR1 MNHNS, CDR2 SASEGT. The CDR3 consists of 14 residues. Trimming removed 5 bases at V and 0 bases at J, with 11 bases between. The CDR3 DNA reads TGTGCCAGCAGTCCGGGTGGATACTCCTACGAGCAGTACTTC. Translating it yields CASSPGGYSYEQYF.

This chain links TRBV7-3 with TRBJ2-7; 10 positions match TRBD2. The CDR3 runs to 16 residues. Germline loops: CDR1 SGHTA, CDR2 FQGTGA. Unmatched junction bases numbered 5, after V lost 1 base and J lost 2 bases. CDR3 nucleotides: TGTGCCAGCAGCTTAAGCTCCAGCGGGAGGGCCTACGAGCAGTACTTC. Protein: CASSLSSSGRAYEQYF.

This chain uses TRBV7-2 with TRBJ2-7, with a possible D match to TRBD2 (5 bases). Germline V gives CDR1 SGHTA, CDR2 FQGNSA. This CDR3 comprises 13 residues. Trimming shortened V by 5 bases and J by 5 bases, and 13 bases separated the two germline ends. For the CDR3, the DNA is TGTGCCAGCAGCATTACTAACGGGAACGAGCAGTACTTC. Amino acids: CASSITNGNEQYF.

This chain joins TRBV3-1 and TRBJ1-2, with D maybe TRBD1 (6 bases). The V gene's germline CDR1 is LGHDT and CDR2 YNNKEL (reference sequence). V was shortened by 1 base and J by 5 bases, with 8 bases between the two germline ends. The CDR3 spans 13 residues. In nucleotides, the CDR3 is TGTGCCAGCAGCCAAGCGGACAGTTATGGCTACACCTTC. As protein: CASSQADSYGYTF.